These 16 T cell receptor beta chains were all obtained from the same sample, sequenced in a study of CXCR3-negative and CXCR3-positive naive CD8 T cells. Findings and caveats of the study: TRB CDR3 hydrophobicity was greater in CXCR3-positive naive cells than in CXCR3-negative naive cells.

TRB cDNA was prepared as libraries by UMI-labeled 5' RACE. TCRdb reprocessed the 5' RACE reads and stores each CDR3 protein as one record, lacking DNA. This listing includes about 6,200 distinct CDR3 sequences. Their antigens are not known. Sequenced: naive CXCR3+ CD8+ T cells from blood. Specified subset: CD45RO-CCR7+CD27+CD95- naive CD8+ T cells expressing CXCR3 (TNR3+). These receptor sequences come from a human donor in good health. Some clones in this sample may be carry-over from other donors' samples.

By frequency, this clonotype registers medium-sized. The chain carries TRBV29-1 and TRBJ2-1; without DNA, the TCRdb call of TRBD2 cannot be checked. Per germline, CDR1 SQVTM and CDR2 ANQGSEA. This CDR3 region has 13 residues. The CDR3 loop reads CSVLAGDENEQFF.

This clonotype ranks as medium-sized (0.01 to 0.1%) in terms of frequency. The gene calls are TRBV29-1 and TRBJ2-1; TCRdb calls TRBD1, which cannot be checked without DNA. This CDR3 is 15 amino acids long. The germline V gene has CDR1 SQVTM and CDR2 ANQGSEA. The CDR3 spells CSVGGIAGGGHEQFF.

The genes are TRBV9 and TRBJ2-4; TCRdb's D call, TRBD2, is unchecked because there is no DNA. The germline gives CDR1 SGDLS, CDR2 YYNGEE. This CDR3 is built from 13 residues. CDR3 sequence: CASSGGSGNIQYF.

The CDR3: CASSPGTSGSNEQFF. J is TRBJ2-1 and V is TRBV5-8; TCRdb lists TRBD2, though no DNA is available to test this call. This CDR3 region has 15 residues. Per germline, CDR1 SGHTS and CDR2 YDEGEE.

The chain recombines TRBV7-3 with TRBJ2-3; with no DNA, the TCRdb D assignment of TRBD1 cannot be verified. Germline-derived CDR1 and CDR2 are SGHTA and FQGTGA. This CDR3 is built from 15 residues. Here the CDR3 reads CASRPGGSVTDTQYF.

CDR3: CASSEAVSVITDTQYF. The chain links TRBV6-1 to TRBJ2-3. The CDR3 runs 16 residues. Germline V lookup: CDR1 MNHNS, CDR2 SASEGT.

Its frequency marks this clonotype as medium-sized. The V and J genes are TRBV12-3 or TRBV12-4 and TRBJ2-1; TCRdb's D gene call, TRBD2, goes unchecked for lack of DNA. The CDR3 is 15 residues long. CDR3 protein: CASTGLAGGVNEQFF.

The chain recombines TRBV14 with TRBJ2-7. This CDR3 region has 15 residues. Germline V gene sequence: CDR1 SGHDN, CDR2 FVKESK. The CDR3 reads CASSQDWPTTYEQYF.

The chain couples TRBV2 to TRBJ2-1; no DNA is available, so the TRBD2 call from TCRdb remains unchecked. The germline gives CDR1 SNHLY, CDR2 FYNNEI. CDR3 length equals 14 residues. CDR3 loop: CASSGTRVYNEQFF. The full variable domain, with the rest looked up from reference TRBV2 and TRBJ2-1, is EPEVTQTPSHQVTQMGQEVILRCVPISNHLYFYWYRQILGQKVEFLVSFYNNEISEKSEIFDDQFSVERPDGSNFTLKIRSTKLEDSAMYFCASSGTRVYNEQFFGPGTRLTVL.

The genes are TRBV4-1 and TRBJ2-4; TCRdb's D call, TRBD1, is unchecked because there is no DNA. The CDR3 extends over 16 amino acids. Germline V gene data show CDR1 as MGHRA and CDR2 as YSYEKL. The chain's CDR3 is CASSQDFSGGGSAQYF.

This clonotype is classed as medium-sized by frequency. The rearrangement uses TRBV6-6 and TRBJ2-5; TCRdb lists TRBD2, though no DNA is available to test this call. Germline CDR1 is MNHNY and CDR2 is SVGAGI (reference sequence). The CDR3 length is 16 residues. CDR3 region: CASSYGLAGSQETQYF.

The J gene is TRBJ2-2, the V gene TRBV2; TCRdb returns TRBD2, unconfirmable since there is no DNA. The CDR3 runs to 17 residues. Germline V gene lookup returns CDR1 SNHLY and CDR2 FYNNEI. The CDR3 here is CASSEGLATSVAGELFF. Supplemented by reference TRBV2 and TRBJ2-2, the full variable domain reads EPEVTQTPSHQVTQMGQEVILRCVPISNHLYFYWYRQILGQKVEFLVSFYNNEISEKSEIFDDQFSVERPDGSNFTLKIRSTKLEDSAMYFCASSEGLATSVAGELFFGEGSRLTVL.

Considering frequency, this clonotype is medium-sized (0.01 to 0.1%). This sequence joins TRBV5-1 and TRBJ1-1. Germline CDR1 and CDR2: SGHRS and YFSETQ. The CDR3 length is 15 residues. The CDR3 protein is CASSLTGILNTEAFF.

CDR3 loop: CASNVQAYTGELFF. The chain employs TRBV28 and TRBJ2-2. Germline loops: CDR1 MDHEN, CDR2 SYDVKM. CDR3 length equals 14 residues.

The CDR3 sequence is CASMAWRKTSYEQYF. The rearrangement uses TRBV6-6 and TRBJ2-7. Germline V gene lookup returns CDR1 MNHNY and CDR2 SVGAGI (reference sequence). The CDR3 is made up of 15 amino acids.

This chain uses TRBV7-9 with TRBJ1-1; TCRdb's D gene call, TRBD1, goes unchecked for lack of DNA. The CDR3 has 16 residues. Germline CDR1 is SEHNR and CDR2 is FQNEAQ (reference sequence). CDR3 protein: CASSQGTGGTNTEAFF.